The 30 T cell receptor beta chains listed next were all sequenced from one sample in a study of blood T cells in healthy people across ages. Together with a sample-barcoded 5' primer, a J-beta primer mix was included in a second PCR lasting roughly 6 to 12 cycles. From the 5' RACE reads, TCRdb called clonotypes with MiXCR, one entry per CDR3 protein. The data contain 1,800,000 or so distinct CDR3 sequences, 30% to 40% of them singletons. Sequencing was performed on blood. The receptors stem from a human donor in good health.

CDR3 in DNA: TGCAGTGCTAGGGATCTGGAGGATTCAAGGACTGAAGCTTTCTTT. Its protein is CSARDLEDSRTEAFF. The chain joins TRBV20-1 to TRBJ1-1, with D uncertain. CDR3 length equals 15 residues. Germline-derived CDR1 and CDR2 are DFQATT and SNEGSKA (reference sequence). V dropped 3 bases and J dropped 5 bases, with 19 bases sitting between them.

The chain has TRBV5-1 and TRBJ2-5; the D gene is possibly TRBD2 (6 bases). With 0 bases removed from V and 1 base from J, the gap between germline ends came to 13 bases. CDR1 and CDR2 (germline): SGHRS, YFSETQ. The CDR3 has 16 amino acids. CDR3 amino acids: CASSLGGGTIQETQYF. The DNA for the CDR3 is TGCGCCAGCAGCTTGGGTGGGGGGACCATCCAAGAGACCCAGTACTTC.

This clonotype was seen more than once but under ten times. The CDR3 DNA reads TGTGCCAGCAGTGGGGGAAGAGGGAACAATGAGCAGTTCTTC. Translating gives CASSGGRGNNEQFF. The rearrangement uses TRBV2 and TRBJ2-1; D is possibly TRBD2 (5 bases). The CDR3 has 14 residues. CDR1 is SNHLY, CDR2 FYNNEI, per germline. The V and J ends lost 4 bases and 5 bases respectively, with 12 bases between them.

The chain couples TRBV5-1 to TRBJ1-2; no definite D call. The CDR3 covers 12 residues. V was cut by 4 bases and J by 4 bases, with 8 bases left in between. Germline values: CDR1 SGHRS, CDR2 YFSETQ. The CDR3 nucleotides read TGCGCCAGCAGCGCTCGCAGCTATGGCTACACCTTC. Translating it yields CASSARSYGYTF.

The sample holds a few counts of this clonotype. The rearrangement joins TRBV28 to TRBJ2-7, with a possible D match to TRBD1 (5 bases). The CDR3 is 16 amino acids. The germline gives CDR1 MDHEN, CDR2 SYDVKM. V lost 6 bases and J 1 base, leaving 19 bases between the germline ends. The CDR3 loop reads CASSPHLGRVSYEQYF. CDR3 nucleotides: TGTGCCAGCAGCCCCCACCTCGGCAGGGTGTCCTACGAGCAGTACTTC.

CDR3 in amino acids: CASTQSGFQGRYNEQFF. CDR3 DNA sequence: TGTGCCAGCACCCAAAGCGGTTTTCAGGGGAGGTACAATGAGCAGTTCTTC. V is TRBV12-3 or TRBV12-4 and J is TRBJ2-1; either TRBD1 or TRBD2 may fit D (6 bases each). There are 17 residues in the CDR3. V was pared by 7 bases and J by 4 bases, with 23 bases between.

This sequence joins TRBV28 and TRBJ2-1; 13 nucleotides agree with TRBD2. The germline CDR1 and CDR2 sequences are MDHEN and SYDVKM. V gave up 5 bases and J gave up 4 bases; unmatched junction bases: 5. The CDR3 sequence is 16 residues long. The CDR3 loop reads CASSPGLAGFYNEQFF. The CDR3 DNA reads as TGTGCCAGCAGTCCGGGACTAGCGGGGTTTTACAATGAGCAGTTCTTC.

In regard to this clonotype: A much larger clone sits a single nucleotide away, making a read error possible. The CDR3 is CASSLSFSYVQYF. The CDR3 DNA is TGTGCCAGCAGTTTAAGCTTCTCCTACGTGCAGTACTTC. The chain couples TRBV12-3 or TRBV12-4 to TRBJ2-7; D gene uncertain. The CDR3 loop spans 13 amino acids.

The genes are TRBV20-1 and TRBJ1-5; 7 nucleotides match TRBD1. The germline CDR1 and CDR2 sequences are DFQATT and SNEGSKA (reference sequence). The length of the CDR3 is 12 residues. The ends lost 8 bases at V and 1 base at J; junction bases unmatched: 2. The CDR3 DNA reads TGCAGTACGACAGGGAGCAATCAGCCCCAGCATTTT. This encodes CSTTGSNQPQHF.

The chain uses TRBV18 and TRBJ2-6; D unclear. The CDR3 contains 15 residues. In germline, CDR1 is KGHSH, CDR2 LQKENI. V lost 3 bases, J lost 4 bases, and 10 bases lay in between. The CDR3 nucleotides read TGTGCCAGCTCACCCATCCTGGGGGGGGCCAACGTCCTGACTTTC. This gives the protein CASSPILGGANVLTF. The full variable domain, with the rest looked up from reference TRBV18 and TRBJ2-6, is NAGVMQNPRHLVRRRGQEARLRCSPMKGHSHVYWYRQLPEEGLKFMVYLQKENIIDESGMPKERFSAEFPKEGPSILRIQQVVRGDSAAYFCASSPILGGANVLTFGAGSRLTVL.

CDR3 residues: CASSQESRYEQYF. The DNA for the CDR3 is TGTGCCAGCAGCCAAGAATCAAGGTACGAGCAGTACTTC. The chain joins TRBV4-2 to TRBJ2-7; unclear D gene. This CDR3 has 13 amino acids. Trimming pared 0 bases from V and 4 bases from J, leaving 7 bases between. Germline V gene sequence: CDR1 LGHNA, CDR2 YNFKEQ.

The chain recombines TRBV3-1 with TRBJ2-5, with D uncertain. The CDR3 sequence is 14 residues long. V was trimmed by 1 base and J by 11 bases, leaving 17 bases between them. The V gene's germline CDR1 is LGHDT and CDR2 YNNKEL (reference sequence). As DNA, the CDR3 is TGTGCCAGCAGCCAAGGGGTAACTACTAATGAGCAGTACTTC. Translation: CASSQGVTTNEQYF.

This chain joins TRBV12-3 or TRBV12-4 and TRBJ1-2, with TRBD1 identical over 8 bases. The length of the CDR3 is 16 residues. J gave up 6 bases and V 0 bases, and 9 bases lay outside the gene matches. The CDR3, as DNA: TGTGCCAGCAGTTTAGCGGGGGCAGGGGGCGCAAATGGCTACACCTTC. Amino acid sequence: CASSLAGAGGANGYTF.

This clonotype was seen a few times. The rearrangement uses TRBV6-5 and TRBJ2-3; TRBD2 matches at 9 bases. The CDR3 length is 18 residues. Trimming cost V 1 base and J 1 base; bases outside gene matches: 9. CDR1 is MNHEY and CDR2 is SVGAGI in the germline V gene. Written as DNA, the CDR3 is TGTGCCAGCAGTTACTATCGCGGGGGGGCATCTGGCACAGATACGCAGTATTTT. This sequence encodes CASSYYRGGASGTDTQYF.

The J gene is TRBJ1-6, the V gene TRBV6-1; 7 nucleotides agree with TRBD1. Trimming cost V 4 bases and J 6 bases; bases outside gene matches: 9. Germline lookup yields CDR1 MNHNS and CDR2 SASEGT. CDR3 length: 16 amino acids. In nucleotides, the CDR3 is TGTGCCAGCAGTGTACGACAGGGCGGCGGTAATTCACCCCTCCACTTT. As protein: CASSVRQGGGNSPLHF.

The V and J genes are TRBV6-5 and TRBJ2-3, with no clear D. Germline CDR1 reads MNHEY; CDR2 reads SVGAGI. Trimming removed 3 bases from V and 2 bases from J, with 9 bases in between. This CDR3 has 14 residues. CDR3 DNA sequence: TGTGCCAGCAGTTATGAGCAGAACACAGATACGCAGTATTTT. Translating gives CASSYEQNTDTQYF.

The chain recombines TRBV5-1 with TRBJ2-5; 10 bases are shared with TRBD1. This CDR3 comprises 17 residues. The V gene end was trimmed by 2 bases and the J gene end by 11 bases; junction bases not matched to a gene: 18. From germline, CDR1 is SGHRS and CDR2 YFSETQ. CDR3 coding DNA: TGCGCCAGCAGCTTATTCCCGGGACAGGGGATGTACAATGAGCAGTACTTC. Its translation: CASSLFPGQGMYNEQYF. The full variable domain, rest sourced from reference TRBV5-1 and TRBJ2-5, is KAGVTQTPRYLIKTRGQQVTLSCSPISGHRSVSWYQQTPGQGLQFLFEYFSETQRNKGNFPGRFSGRQFSNSRSEMNVSTLELGDSALYLCASSLFPGQGMYNEQYFGPGTRLLVL.

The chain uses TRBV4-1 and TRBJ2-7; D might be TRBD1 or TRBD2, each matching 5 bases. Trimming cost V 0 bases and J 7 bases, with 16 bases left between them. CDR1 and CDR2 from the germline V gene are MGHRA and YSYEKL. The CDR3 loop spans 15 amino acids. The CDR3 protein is CASSQEGVGVAEQYF. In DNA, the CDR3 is TGCGCCAGCAGCCAAGAAGGGGTGGGGGTTGCTGAGCAGTACTTC.

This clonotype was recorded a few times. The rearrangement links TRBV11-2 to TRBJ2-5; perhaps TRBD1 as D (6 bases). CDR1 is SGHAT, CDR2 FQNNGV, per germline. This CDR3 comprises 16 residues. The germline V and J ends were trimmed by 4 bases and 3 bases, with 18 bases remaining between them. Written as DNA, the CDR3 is TGTGCCAGCAGCTCCGGAAGAAGCCCAGGGGAAGAGACCCAGTACTTC. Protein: CASSSGRSPGEETQYF.

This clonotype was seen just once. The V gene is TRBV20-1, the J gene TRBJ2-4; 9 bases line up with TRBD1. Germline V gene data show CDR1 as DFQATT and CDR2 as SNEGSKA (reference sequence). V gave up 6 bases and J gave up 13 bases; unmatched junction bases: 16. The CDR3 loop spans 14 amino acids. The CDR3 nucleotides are TGCAGTGCCCCCTTCGGGACAGGGTATTATGAGCAGTACTTC. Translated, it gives CSAPFGTGYYEQYF.

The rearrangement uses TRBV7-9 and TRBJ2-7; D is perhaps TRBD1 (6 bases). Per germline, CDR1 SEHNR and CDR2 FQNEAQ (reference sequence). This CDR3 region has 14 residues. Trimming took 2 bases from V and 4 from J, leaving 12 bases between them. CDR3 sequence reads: CASSLRGGLYEQYF. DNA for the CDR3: TGTGCCAGCAGCTTAAGAGGGGGTCTTTACGAGCAGTACTTC.

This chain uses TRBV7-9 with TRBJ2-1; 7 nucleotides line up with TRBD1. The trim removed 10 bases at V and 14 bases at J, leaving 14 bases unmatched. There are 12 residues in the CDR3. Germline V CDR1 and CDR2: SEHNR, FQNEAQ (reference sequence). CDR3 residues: CATEGDRSGEFF. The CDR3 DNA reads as TGTGCCACCGAGGGGGACAGATCAGGGGAGTTCTTC.

The CDR3 coding sequence is TGCAGTGCTAGACACGACAGAAGCTCCTACGGGCAGTACTTC. Protein sequence: CSARHDRSSYGQYF. The gene calls are TRBV20-1 and TRBJ2-4, with TRBD1 as a possible D gene (5 bases). The germline V gene has CDR1 DFQATT and CDR2 SNEGSKA (reference sequence). The CDR3 is 14 residues long. V lost 2 bases, J lost 13 bases, and 21 bases lay in between.

CDR3 sequence: CATIDPNNNEQFF. CDR3 sequence (DNA): TGTGCCACCATCGATCCTAATAACAATGAGCAGTTCTTC. The chain recombines TRBV24-1 with TRBJ2-1; D unclear. The CDR3 runs 13 residues. The germline V gene encodes CDR1 KGHDR and CDR2 SFDVKD. Deletions cut 8 bases from V and 5 bases from J, with 12 bases between.

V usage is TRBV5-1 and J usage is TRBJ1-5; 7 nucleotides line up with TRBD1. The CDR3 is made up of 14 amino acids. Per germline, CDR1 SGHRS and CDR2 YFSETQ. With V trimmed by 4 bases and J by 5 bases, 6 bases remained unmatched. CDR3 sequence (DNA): TGCGCCAGCAGCCCACAGGGGCAGGATCAGCCCCAGCATTTT. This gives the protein CASSPQGQDQPQHF.

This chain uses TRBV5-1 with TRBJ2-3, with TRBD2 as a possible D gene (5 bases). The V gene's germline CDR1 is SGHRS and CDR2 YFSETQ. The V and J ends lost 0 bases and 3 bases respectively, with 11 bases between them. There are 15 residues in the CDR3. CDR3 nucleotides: TGCGCCAGCAGCTTGGAAGGTAGCGCTACAGATACGCAGTATTTT. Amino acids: CASSLEGSATDTQYF.

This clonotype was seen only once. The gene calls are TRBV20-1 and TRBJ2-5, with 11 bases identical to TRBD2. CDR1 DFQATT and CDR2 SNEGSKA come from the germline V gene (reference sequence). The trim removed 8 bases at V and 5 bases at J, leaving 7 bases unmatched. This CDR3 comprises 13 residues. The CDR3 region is CSIKLAGAETQYF. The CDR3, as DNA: TGCAGTATAAAACTAGCGGGGGCCGAGACCCAGTACTTC.

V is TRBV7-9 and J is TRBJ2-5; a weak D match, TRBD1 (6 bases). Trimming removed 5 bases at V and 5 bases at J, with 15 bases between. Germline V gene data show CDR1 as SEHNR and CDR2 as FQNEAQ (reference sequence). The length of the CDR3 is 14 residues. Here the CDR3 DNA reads TGTGCCAGCAGCCGTGGCAGGGGTAGGGAGACCCAGTACTTC. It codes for CASSRGRGRETQYF.

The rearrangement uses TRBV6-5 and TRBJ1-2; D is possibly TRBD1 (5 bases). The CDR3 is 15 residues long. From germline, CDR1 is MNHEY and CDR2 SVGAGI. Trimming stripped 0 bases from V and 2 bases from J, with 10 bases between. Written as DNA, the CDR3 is TGTGCCAGCAGTTACTCGGGACGGCTGAACTATGGCTACACCTTC. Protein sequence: CASSYSGRLNYGYTF.

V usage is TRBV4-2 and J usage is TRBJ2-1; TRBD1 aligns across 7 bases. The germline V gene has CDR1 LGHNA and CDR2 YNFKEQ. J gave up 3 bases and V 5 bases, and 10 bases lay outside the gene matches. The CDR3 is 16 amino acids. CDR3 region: CASSGAGTVHYNEQFF. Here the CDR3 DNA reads TGTGCCAGCAGCGGGGCCGGGACAGTCCACTACAATGAGCAGTTCTTC.